This note documents a single T cell receptor (beta chain) sequence. These data are taken from a study of blood T cell repertoires in COVID-19. Germline loops: CDR1 LNHDA, CDR2 SQIVND (reference sequence). The germline V and J ends were trimmed by 4 bases and 3 bases, with 13 bases remaining between them. The CDR3 spans 15 residues. Method: immunoSEQ multiplex PCR; TCRdb's copy keeps in-frame clones and lacks some. The sample consists of approximately 300,000 clones, approximately 89% of them appearing once. Input material: PBMCs or T cells enriched from blood (not recorded which). This clonotype originated in a young woman who had recovered from COVID-19. V and J are TRBV19 and TRBJ2-1; D unresolved. The DNA of the CDR3 is TGTGCCAGTAGTAAAGACCCCCCCTACTACAATGAGCAGTTCTTC. It encodes CASSKDPPYYNEQFF. Looking up the rest from reference TRBV19 and TRBJ2-1 gives the full variable domain: DGGITQSPKYLFRKEGQNVTLSCEQNLNHDAMYWYRQDPGQGLRLIYYSQIVNDFQKGDIAEGYSVSREKKESFPLTVTSAQKNPTAFYLCASSKDPPYYNEQFFGPGTRLTVL.